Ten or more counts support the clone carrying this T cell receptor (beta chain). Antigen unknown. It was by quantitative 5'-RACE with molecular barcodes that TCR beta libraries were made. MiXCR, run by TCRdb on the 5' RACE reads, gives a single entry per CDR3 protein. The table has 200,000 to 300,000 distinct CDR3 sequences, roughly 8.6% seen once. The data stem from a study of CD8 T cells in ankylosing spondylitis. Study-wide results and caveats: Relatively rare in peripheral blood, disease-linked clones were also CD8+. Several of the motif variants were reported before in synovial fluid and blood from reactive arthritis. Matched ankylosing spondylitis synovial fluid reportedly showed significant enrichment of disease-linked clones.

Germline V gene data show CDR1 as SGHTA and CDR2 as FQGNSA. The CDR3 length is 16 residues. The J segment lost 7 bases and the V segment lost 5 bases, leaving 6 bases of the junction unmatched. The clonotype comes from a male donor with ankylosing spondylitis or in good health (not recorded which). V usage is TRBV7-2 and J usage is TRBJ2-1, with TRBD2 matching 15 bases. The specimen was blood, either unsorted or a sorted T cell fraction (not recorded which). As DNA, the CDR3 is TGTGCCAGCAGCCTTCCCGGGACTAGCGGGAGGAATGAGCAGTTCTTC. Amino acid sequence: CASSLPGTSGRNEQFF.